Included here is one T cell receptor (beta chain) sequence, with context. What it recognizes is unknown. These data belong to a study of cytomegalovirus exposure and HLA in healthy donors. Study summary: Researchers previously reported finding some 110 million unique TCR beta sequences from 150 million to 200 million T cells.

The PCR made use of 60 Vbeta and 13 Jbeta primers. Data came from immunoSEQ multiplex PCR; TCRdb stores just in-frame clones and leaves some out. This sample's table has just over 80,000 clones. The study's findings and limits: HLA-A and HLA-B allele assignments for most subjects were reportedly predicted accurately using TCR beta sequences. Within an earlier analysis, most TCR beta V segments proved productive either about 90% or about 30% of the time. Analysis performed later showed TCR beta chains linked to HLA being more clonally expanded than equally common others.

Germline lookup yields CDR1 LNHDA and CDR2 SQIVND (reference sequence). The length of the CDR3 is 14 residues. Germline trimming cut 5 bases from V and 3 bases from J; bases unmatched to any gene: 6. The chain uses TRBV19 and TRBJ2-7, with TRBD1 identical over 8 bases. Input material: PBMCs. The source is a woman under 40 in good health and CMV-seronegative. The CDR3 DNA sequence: TGTGCCAGTAGTTTGTCGACAGGGGTCTACGAGCAGTACTTC. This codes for CASSLSTGVYEQYF.